This TCR beta chain was found in a study of cytomegalovirus exposure and HLA in healthy donors. Study summary: In an earlier analysis, approximately 120 million unique TCR beta sequences were found from approximately 170 million T cells.

The PCR ran on 60 Vbeta and 13 Jbeta primers. Sequenced by immunoSEQ multiplex PCR; TCRdb stores in-frame clones only, minus some. This table holds 80,000 to 100,000 clones, roughly three quarters found once. Broader study findings: Rare sequences made up most TCRs, while some public TCRs were found in many donors. Several of the most significant clusters were apparently associated with common viral pathogens in a later analysis.

Points on this clone: What it binds is unknown.

Germline lookup yields CDR1 MDHEN and CDR2 SYDVKM. V lost 4 bases and J lost 2; bases outside the gene matches: 8. The CDR3 has 19 amino acids. The chain recombines TRBV28 with TRBJ2-6; 13 nucleotides line up with TRBD2. Sequenced material: PBMCs. This TCR was sampled from a man aged 40-50 years in good health and CMV-seronegative. The CDR3 DNA sequence: TGTGCCAGCAGTTCTCCGCCCGGGACTAGCGGGGCTGGGGCCAACGTCCTGACTTTC. Its translation is CASSSPPGTSGAGANVLTF.